This TCR beta chain was captured in a study of breast tumors, draining lymph nodes, adjacent tissues. TCRdb itself ran the multiplex PCR reads through MiXCR, one entry per CDR3 protein. The sample holds 150,000 to 200,000 distinct CDR3 sequences, approximately 33% seen once. In its sample, this clonotype was seen many times. Its cognate antigen is unknown. Overall study results and limits: Tumor and nontumor repertoires were significantly more similar in luminal-like than in basal-like breast cancer. Tumors had less TCR diversity than lymph nodes, more than nontumor tissue.

Germline V gives CDR1 MNHNS, CDR2 SASEGT. There are 16 residues in the CDR3. V lost 6 bases and J 6 bases, leaving 22 bases between the germline ends. Samples came from axillary lymph nodes draining the breast cancer. The rearrangement links TRBV6-1 to TRBJ2-3; D perhaps matches TRBD2 (6 bases). The TCR sequence derives from a female donor with breast cancer. Some clones in this sample may be carry-over from other donors' samples. Sample: axillary lymph node tissue. The CDR3, as DNA: TGTGCCAGCAGGCTGTATGGGACTTCGAAGGAGGATACGCAGTATTTT. This encodes CASRLYGTSKEDTQYF.